The TCR beta chain described here comes from a study of OX40 agonist ivuxolimab in advanced cancers. Turning to the study itself: The study gave patients intravenous ivuxolimab at 0.01 to 10 mg/kg every 2 weeks. Subjects had a mean age of roughly 57 years, with a range of about 23 to 79; around 80% were male.

In germline, CDR1 is PRHDT, CDR2 FYEKMQ (reference sequence). This CDR3 has 14 residues. The ends lost 5 bases at V and 7 bases at J; junction bases unmatched: 4. Worth noting for this clone: Its matching antigen is unknown.

TCRdb keeps only in-frame clones here, not all; method: immunoSEQ multiplex PCR. The sample shows 70,000 to 80,000 clones, 93% of them seen only once. Overall study results and limits: The study did not work out the antigen specificity of the expanded peripheral T cells. The average count of expanded clones was higher among CD8+ T cells than among CD4+.

The chain has TRBV13 and TRBJ1-6; 8 bases are shared with TRBD1. Here the sequenced sample was CD4+ or CD8+ T cells sorted from blood, taken in a trial of the OX40 agonist ivuxolimab. This sequence originates from an adult with an advanced solid tumor such as melanoma, head and neck, liver or kidney cancer. The CDR3 bases are TGTGCCAGCAGCCCGCGGGACAGGAATTCACCCCTCCACTTT. Its translation: CASSPRDRNSPLHF.